This T cell receptor beta chain was identified during a study of shared clonotypes between healthy human individuals. Across the whole study: Donor ages ranged 18 to 49 years: a couple of women, a few men.

Libraries were prepared by immunoSEQ multiplex PCR; TCRdb keeps only in-frame clonotypes and omits some of them. In the table there are 2 million to 2.5 million clones, around 93% of which are singletons. Turning to this clone: Its antigen is not known.

Germline V gene sequence: CDR1 LNHDA, CDR2 SQIVND (reference sequence). CDR3 length: 14 amino acids. With 6 bases clipped from V and 2 bases from J, the junction kept 6 bases outside the gene matches. Study results and caveats: Clonotypes shared by all four sorted-subset donors had higher generation probabilities than non-shared clonotypes. The sampled material consisted only of blood, and tissue repertoires are likely to differ. Measured sharing among donors was expected to vary with sequencing depth.

This receptor was taken from a man between 18 and 29 years old in good health. Some clones in this sample may be carry-over from other donors' samples. The sequenced sample consisted of naive CD4+ T cells from PBMCs. Subset denoted: CD45RA+ positively selected. The rearrangement joins TRBV19 to TRBJ2-7, with 8 bases fitting TRBD1. The CDR3 DNA is TGTGCCAGTAGGAAGACAGGGGACGCCTACGAGCAGTACTTC. This encodes CASRKTGDAYEQYF. The complete variable domain, with remaining parts taken from reference TRBV19 and TRBJ2-7, reads DGGITQSPKYLFRKEGQNVTLSCEQNLNHDAMYWYRQDPGQGLRLIYYSQIVNDFQKGDIAEGYSVSREKKESFPLTVTSAQKNPTAFYLCASRKTGDAYEQYFGPGTRLTVT.